Shown below are 20 T cell receptor beta chains from a single sample sequenced in a study of T cell responses to AZD1222 COVID-19 vaccine. The assay was immunoSEQ multiplex PCR, and TCRdb's table has in-frame clones only and misses some. The data hold 100,000 to 150,000 clones, with 85% to 90% observed a single time. The starting material was peripheral blood, obtained on day 0 of AZD1222 vaccination. The receptors come from an adult in good health.

The chain uses TRBV19 and TRBJ1-2; 8 bases fit TRBD1. Germline CDR1 reads LNHDA; CDR2 reads SQIVND (reference sequence). The CDR3 is 13 amino acids. The junction had 4 bases not matched to a gene; V was cut back by 6 bases and J by 4 bases. CDR3 DNA sequence: TGTGCCAGTAGAAGACAGGGGTGCTATGGCTACACCTTC. Its protein is CASRRQGCYGYTF.

V and J are TRBV6-5 and TRBJ1-1; 7 nucleotides match TRBD1. The J segment lost 8 bases and the V segment lost 6 bases, leaving 3 bases of the junction unmatched. The V gene's germline CDR1 is MNHEY and CDR2 SVGAGI. This CDR3 region has 11 residues. CDR3 loop: CASRQGFEAFF. In nucleotides, the CDR3 is TGTGCCAGCAGACAGGGGTTCGAAGCTTTCTTT.

The chain joins TRBV14 to TRBJ2-7, with D perhaps TRBD1 or TRBD2 (5 bases each). Germline V gene lookup returns CDR1 SGHDN and CDR2 FVKESK. Trimming took off 2 bases at V and 0 bases at J, with 14 bases between the two ends. There are 16 residues in the CDR3. In nucleotides, the CDR3 is TGTGCCAGCAGCCAACTCGGGACGGGGTTCTCCTACGAGCAGTACTTC. Encoded protein: CASSQLGTGFSYEQYF.

This clone appeared a single time. The chain carries TRBV3-1 (or the pseudogene TRBV3-2) and TRBJ2-1; TRBD2 matches at 12 bases. The V and J ends lost 1 base and 3 bases, in that order; junction bases with no gene match: 1. This CDR3 is 16 amino acids long. CDR1 and CDR2 (germline): LGHDT, YNNKEL (reference sequence). In DNA form, the CDR3 reads TGTGCCAGCAGCCAAGCTAGCGGGAGGGACTACAATGAGCAGTTCTTC. Protein: CASSQASGRDYNEQFF.

The V and J genes are TRBV7-8 and TRBJ2-2; TRBD2 matches 8 bases. Germline CDR1 is SGHVS and CDR2 is FQNEAQ. This CDR3 contains 19 residues. V shed 5 bases and J 5 bases; nucleotides not matched to a gene: 19. DNA of the CDR3: TGTGCCAGCAGCCCCCAGTATACACGGGGGGGCCTTTATACCGGGGAGCTGTTTTTT. It encodes CASSPQYTRGGLYTGELFF.

The chain is built from TRBV10-3 and TRBJ1-2, with TRBD1 matching over 8 bases. The CDR3 spans 16 residues. The ends lost 0 bases at V and 3 bases at J; junction bases unmatched: 6. The germline V gene encodes CDR1 ENHRY and CDR2 SYGVKD. The CDR3 coding sequence is TGTGCCATCAGTGAGTCGTCGCAGGGGGCGGACTATGGCTACACCTTC. It specifies CAISESSQGADYGYTF.

This chain links TRBV5-1 with TRBJ2-2; a possible D gene is TRBD2 (6 bases). Germline CDR1 is SGHRS and CDR2 is YFSETQ. Deletions cut 2 bases from V and 5 bases from J, with 13 bases between. The CDR3 totals 15 residues. CDR3 bases: TGCGCCAGCAGCTTCGACGGGAGTCGGACCGGGGAGCTGTTTTTT. Its translation: CASSFDGSRTGELFF.

The sample holds one count of this clone. The rearrangement links TRBV27 to TRBJ2-1; 9 bases map to TRBD2. V was clipped by 8 bases and J by 7 bases; unmatched bases: 9. Germline V lookup: CDR1 MNHEY, CDR2 SMNVEV (reference sequence). This CDR3 comprises 14 residues. CDR3 region: CASGIAGVRNEQFF. The CDR3 nucleotides are TGTGCCAGCGGAATAGCGGGAGTTCGAAATGAGCAGTTCTTC.

The rearrangement joins TRBV25-1 to TRBJ1-2; D not certain. The CDR3 consists of 12 residues. Per the germline V gene, CDR1 is MGHDK and CDR2 is SYGVNS. The V and J ends lost 6 bases and 2 bases respectively, with 7 bases between them. CDR3 region: CASSFTNYGYTF. The DNA for the CDR3 is TGTGCCAGCAGCTTCACAAACTATGGCTACACCTTC.

The chain combines TRBV27 with TRBJ1-2; maybe TRBD1 (5 bases). The germline CDR1 and CDR2 sequences are MNHEY and SMNVEV (reference sequence). Trimming pared 4 bases from V and 8 bases from J, leaving 14 bases between. The CDR3 has 13 residues. Here the CDR3 DNA reads TGTGCCAGCAGTTCAGTACGATGGGGGGGCTACACCTTC. Protein product: CASSSVRWGGYTF.

This clone was seen once. V and J are TRBV2 and TRBJ1-4, with no clear D. Trimming left V 2 bases short and J 8 bases short, with 15 bases between. This CDR3 has 15 amino acids. The germline V gene encodes CDR1 SNHLY and CDR2 FYNNEI. DNA of the CDR3: TGTGCCAGCAGTGAACTCCAGCCGGCAAGGGAAAAACTGTTTTTT. This encodes CASSELQPAREKLFF.

V usage is TRBV4-2 and J usage is TRBJ1-1; D uncertain. Germline CDR1 and CDR2: LGHNA and YNFKEQ. The CDR3 has 14 amino acids. V lost 6 bases, J lost 1 base, and 12 bases lay in between. CDR3 DNA sequence: TGTGCCAGCAGGGAGCGGGGAGGGAACACTGAAGCTTTCTTT. Protein product: CASRERGGNTEAFF.

The gene calls are TRBV4-2 and TRBJ2-3; TRBD1 is a possible D gene (6 bases). This CDR3 has 16 residues. Germline assignment: CDR1 LGHNA and CDR2 YNFKEQ. The V end lost 0 bases, the J end lost 2 bases, and 12 bases lay between the germline ends. CDR3 coding DNA: TGTGCCAGCAGCCAAGATAGGGGGAGTCCCACAGATACGCAGTATTTT. Amino acid sequence: CASSQDRGSPTDTQYF.

This clone showed up just once. The chain employs TRBV7-8 and TRBJ1-1; D is unresolved. This CDR3 has 15 residues. Germline V gene lookup returns CDR1 SGHVS and CDR2 FQNEAQ. V was clipped by 0 bases and J by 1 base, with 9 bases between them. This CDR3 reads CASSLAGVGNTEAFF. The CDR3 DNA is TGTGCCAGCAGCTTAGCTGGAGTTGGGAACACTGAAGCTTTCTTT. Full variable domain (rest looked up from reference TRBV7-8 and TRBJ1-1): GAGVSQSPRYKVAKRGQDVALRCDPISGHVSLFWYQQALGQGPEFLTYFQNEAQLDKSGLPSDRFFAERPEGSVSTLKIQRTQQEDSAVYLCASSLAGVGNTEAFFGQGTRLTVV.

V is TRBV15 and J is TRBJ2-1; 8 bases are a match to TRBD2. Germline V gene lookup returns CDR1 LNHNV and CDR2 YYDKDF (reference sequence). Germline trimming cut 5 bases from V and 9 bases from J; bases unmatched to any gene: 12. The CDR3 is made up of 15 amino acids. CDR3 nucleotide sequence: TGTGCCACCAGCCTAGCGGGTAGCGGGTCTGCTGAGCAGTTCTTC. It translates to CATSLAGSGSAEQFF.

This clone was found a few times. This rearrangement joins TRBV12-2 to TRBJ1-5; the D segment call TRBD1 is taken from the table without a DNA check. TRBV12-2 represents a pseudogene. The CDR3 contains 14 residues. DNA for the CDR3: TGTGCAAGTCGCTTAGGGGGCAGCAATCAGCCCCAGCATTTT. Protein sequence: CASRLGGSNQPQHF.

Turning to this clone: This specimen includes other DNA sequences encoding the same CDR3. V gene TRBV5-5 combines with J gene TRBJ2-3; D unclear. The CDR3 has 14 amino acids. Trimming pared 2 bases from V and 2 bases from J, leaving 9 bases between. The germline V gene has CDR1 SGHKS and CDR2 YYEKEE (reference sequence). CDR3 sequence reads: CASSFSGSTDTQYF. The DNA for the CDR3 is TGTGCCAGCAGCTTTTCAGGATCCACAGATACGCAGTATTTT.

The chain recombines TRBV15 with TRBJ2-1; 11 bases align to TRBD2. Trimming removed 1 base from V and 0 bases from J; junction bases left unmatched: 2. CDR1 is LNHNV and CDR2 is YYDKDF in the germline V gene (reference sequence). This CDR3 region has 17 residues. The CDR3 region has the DNA TGTGCCACCAGCAGAGGGGGACTAGCGGCCTCCTACAATGAGCAGTTCTTC. Protein sequence: CATSRGGLAASYNEQFF.

This chain joins TRBV5-1 and TRBJ2-3, with D uncertain. There are 15 residues in the CDR3. V was pared by 1 base and J by 0 bases, with 9 bases between. The germline gives CDR1 SGHRS, CDR2 YFSETQ. The CDR3 coding sequence is TGCGCCAGCAGCTTGCGGCCATCTAGCACAGATACGCAGTATTTT. Translated: CASSLRPSSTDTQYF.

This rearrangement joins TRBV30 to TRBJ1-4, with 9 bases lining up with TRBD1. Germline values: CDR1 GTSNPN, CDR2 SVGIG (reference sequence). The CDR3 has 13 residues. With V trimmed by 0 bases and J by 8 bases, 1 base remained unmatched. The CDR3 sequence is CAWSVQGAEKLFF. The CDR3 DNA sequence: TGTGCCTGGAGTGTACAGGGGGCAGAAAAACTGTTTTTT.